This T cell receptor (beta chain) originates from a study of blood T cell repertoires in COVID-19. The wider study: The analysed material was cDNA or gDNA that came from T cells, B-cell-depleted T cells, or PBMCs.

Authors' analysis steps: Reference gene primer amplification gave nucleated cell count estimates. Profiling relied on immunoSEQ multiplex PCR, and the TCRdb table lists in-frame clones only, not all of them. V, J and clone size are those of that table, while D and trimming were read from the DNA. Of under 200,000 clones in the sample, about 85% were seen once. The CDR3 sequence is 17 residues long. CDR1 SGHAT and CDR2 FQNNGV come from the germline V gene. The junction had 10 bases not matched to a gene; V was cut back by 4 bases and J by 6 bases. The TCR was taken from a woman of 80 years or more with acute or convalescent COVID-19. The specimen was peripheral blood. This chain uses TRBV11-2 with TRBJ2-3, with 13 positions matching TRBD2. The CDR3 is CASSSLRTSGGWDTQYF. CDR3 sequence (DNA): TGTGCCAGCAGCTCACTGAGGACTAGCGGGGGCTGGGATACGCAGTATTTT. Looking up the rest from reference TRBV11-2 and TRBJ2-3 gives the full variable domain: EAGVAQSPRYKIIEKRQSVAFWCNPISGHATLYWYQQILGQGPKLLIQFQNNGVVDDSQLPKDRFSAERLKGVDSTLKIQPAKLEDSAVYLCASSSLRTSGGWDTQYFGPGTRLTVL.